The 23 T cell receptor beta chains given below trace back to one sample, sequenced in a study of blood T cell repertoires in COVID-19. The assay was immunoSEQ multiplex PCR, and TCRdb's table has in-frame clones only and misses some. The sample consists of roughly 100,000 clones, roughly nine tenths of them appearing once. The specimen was peripheral blood. The receptors here all came from a woman in her 70s with acute or convalescent COVID-19.

This clone was seen just once. The chain combines TRBV11-2 with TRBJ2-5, with TRBD2 as a possible D gene (6 bases). CDR3 length equals 17 residues. In germline, CDR1 is SGHAT, CDR2 FQNNGV. V was cut by 5 bases and J by 1 base, with 20 bases left in between. The CDR3 nucleotides are TGTGCCAGCAGCCCGGCTATGACTAGGCTGGGCCAAGAGACCCAGTACTTC. This codes for CASSPAMTRLGQETQYF.

The chain is built from TRBV7-9 and TRBJ2-3; 11 bases match TRBD1. J lost 8 bases, V lost 2 bases, and 3 bases had no gene match. Germline V CDR1 and CDR2: SEHNR, FQNEAQ (reference sequence). This CDR3 spans 14 amino acids. In nucleotides, the CDR3 is TGTGCCAGCAGCTTACCGGGACAGGGGGTTACGCAGTATTTT. As protein: CASSLPGQGVTQYF. The entire variable domain, with the rest obtained from reference TRBV7-9 and TRBJ2-3, is as follows: DTGVSQNPRHKITKRGQNVTFRCDPISEHNRLYWYRQTLGQGPEFLTYFQNEAQLEKSRLLSDRFSAERPKGSFSTLEIQRTEQGDSAMYLCASSLPGQGVTQYFGPGTRLTVL.

This chain uses TRBV7-2 with TRBJ2-3, with D maybe TRBD2 (5 bases). The germline V and J ends were trimmed by 4 bases and 4 bases, with 12 bases remaining between them. The length of the CDR3 is 14 residues. The germline V gene encodes CDR1 SGHTA and CDR2 FQGNSA. CDR3 region: CASSWVGSADTQYF. CDR3 nucleotides: TGTGCCAGCAGCTGGGTGGGTAGCGCAGATACGCAGTATTTT.

The chain is built from TRBV10-3 and TRBJ2-1, with 7 bases that match TRBD2. The germline V gene has CDR1 ENHRY and CDR2 SYGVKD. The CDR3 contains 17 residues. V was pared by 2 bases and J by 4 bases, with 11 bases of the junction left unmatched. In DNA form, the CDR3 reads TGTGCCATCAGTGAGCCCTCTTTTGGGACTAATTACAATGAGCAGTTCTTC. It yields the protein CAISEPSFGTNYNEQFF.

This sequence joins TRBV28 and TRBJ1-1; D is undetermined. This CDR3 is built from 14 residues. Germline V gives CDR1 MDHEN, CDR2 SYDVKM. Deletions cut 5 bases from V and 1 base from J, with 11 bases between. CDR3 sequence reads: CASSPQRRNTEAFF. The CDR3, as DNA: TGTGCCAGCAGTCCCCAACGGAGGAACACTGAAGCTTTCTTT.

This clone was detected only a few times. The rearrangement joins TRBV19 to TRBJ1-3; TRBD1 matches 8 bases. Germline V gene data show CDR1 as LNHDA and CDR2 as SQIVND (reference sequence). The CDR3 covers 15 residues. V lost 6 bases, J lost 0 bases, and 4 bases stayed unmatched. The CDR3 here is CASSRGPYSGNTIYF. The CDR3 DNA follows: TGTGCCAGTAGCAGGGGGCCCTACTCTGGAAACACCATATATTTT. Complete variable domain (other parts from reference TRBV19 and TRBJ1-3): DGGITQSPKYLFRKEGQNVTLSCEQNLNHDAMYWYRQDPGQGLRLIYYSQIVNDFQKGDIAEGYSVSREKKESFPLTVTSAQKNPTAFYLCASSRGPYSGNTIYFGEGSWLTVV.

In this sample, this clone turned up a few times. Here the CDR3 reads CASSDVRVSVQPQHF. CDR3 DNA: TGTGCCAGCAGTGATGTCAGGGTATCCGTCCAGCCCCAGCATTTT. The chain couples TRBV2 to TRBJ1-5; possible D gene TRBD1, 5 bases. The CDR3 sequence is 15 residues long. V gave up 3 bases and J gave up 7 bases, with 16 bases separating them. Germline V gene data show CDR1 as SNHLY and CDR2 as FYNNEI.

This chain joins TRBV18 and TRBJ1-5; D is undetermined. Between the trimmed V and J ends, which lost 3 bases and 2 bases, there was a span of 11 bases. CDR3 length: 15 amino acids. Germline CDR1 is KGHSH and CDR2 is LQKENI. The CDR3 DNA reads as TGTGCCAGCTCACCCCCCGAGGGAGGCAATCAGCCCCAGCATTTT. It translates to CASSPPEGGNQPQHF.

The CDR3 sequence is CASRAGLAGGYEQFF. CDR3 DNA: TGTGCCAGCAGGGCGGGACTAGCGGGGGGGTATGAGCAGTTCTTC. This sequence joins TRBV2 and TRBJ2-1; 16 positions agree with TRBD2. The J segment lost 8 bases and the V segment lost 6 bases, leaving 4 bases of the junction unmatched. The CDR3 runs 15 residues. Per the germline V gene, CDR1 is SNHLY and CDR2 is FYNNEI.

The chain uses TRBV7-9 and TRBJ1-6; weak D call: TRBD1 (6 bases). This CDR3 contains 16 residues. Germline lookup yields CDR1 SEHNR and CDR2 FQNEAQ (reference sequence). Between the trimmed V and J ends, which lost 0 bases and 5 bases, there was a span of 11 bases. The CDR3 bases are TGTGCCAGCAGCTTAGCAGGGGGGAGGGATAATTCACCCCTCCACTTT. It codes for CASSLAGGRDNSPLHF.

This sequence joins TRBV12-3 or TRBV12-4 and TRBJ1-5; maybe TRBD1 (5 bases). This CDR3 region has 12 residues. V dropped 6 bases and J dropped 6 bases, with 9 bases sitting between them. CDR3 amino acids: CASSDGGQPQHF. CDR3 nucleotides: TGTGCCAGCAGCGACGGGGGTCAGCCCCAGCATTTT.

Here the CDR3 reads CASSLDRGRSPLHF. Written as DNA, the CDR3 is TGTGCCAGCAGCTTGGACAGGGGTAGGTCACCCCTCCACTTT. The genes are TRBV6-5 and TRBJ1-6, with TRBD1 matching over 9 bases. The V and J ends lost 6 bases and 10 bases, in that order; junction bases with no gene match: 7. This CDR3 spans 14 amino acids. Germline V gene lookup returns CDR1 MNHEY and CDR2 SVGAGI.

CDR3 sequence (DNA): TGTGTCTCTAGGCAGGGTGGCTCACCCCTCCACTTT. Translated: CVSRQGGSPLHF. The chain is built from TRBV27 and TRBJ1-6; a possible D gene is TRBD1 (5 bases). The CDR3 is 12 amino acids. Germline CDR1 reads MNHEY; CDR2 reads SMNVEV (reference sequence).

V is TRBV5-1 and J is TRBJ2-1, with TRBD2 identical over 10 bases. Germline loops: CDR1 SGHRS, CDR2 YFSETQ. V was clipped by 0 bases and J by 6 bases; unmatched bases: 6. This CDR3 contains 16 residues. CDR3 DNA sequence: TGCGCCAGCAGCTTGGCACTGCTAGCGGGAGTCAATGAGCAGTTCTTC. Protein: CASSLALLAGVNEQFF.

This chain uses TRBV2 with TRBJ1-1, with unresolved D. CDR1 is SNHLY and CDR2 is FYNNEI in the germline V gene. V dropped 9 bases and J dropped 3 bases, with 11 bases sitting between them. The CDR3 covers 12 residues. The CDR3: CARQSGYTEAFF. The CDR3 bases are TGTGCCAGACAGTCGGGATACACTGAAGCTTTCTTT.

The rearrangement links TRBV27 to TRBJ1-5, with 7 bases aligning to TRBD1. The CDR3 spans 15 residues. After removal of 3 bases from V and 8 bases from J, the junction contained 10 bases not matched to a gene. The germline V gene has CDR1 MNHEY and CDR2 SMNVEV (reference sequence). The CDR3 nucleotides read TGTGCCAGCAGTTTCGGACAGGCGGGGGGGGAGCCCCAGCATTTT. This translates into CASSFGQAGGEPQHF.

The rearrangement links TRBV28 to TRBJ1-5; 8 bases agree with TRBD1. Per germline, CDR1 MDHEN and CDR2 SYDVKM. The J segment lost 6 bases and the V segment lost 2 bases, leaving 6 bases of the junction unmatched. CDR3 length: 15 amino acids. CDR3 sequence (DNA): TGTGCCAGCAGTTTAACCTCAGGGGGCCTTCAGCCCCAGCATTTT. This gives the protein CASSLTSGGLQPQHF.

The rearrangement links TRBV25-1 to TRBJ1-6, with D perhaps TRBD1 (5 bases). Germline V CDR1 and CDR2: MGHDK, SYGVNS. The CDR3 covers 15 residues. V shed 4 bases and J shed 5 bases, with 12 bases lying between them. CDR3 sequence: CASSGPRADNSPLHF. CDR3 in DNA: TGTGCCAGCAGTGGCCCCAGGGCTGATAATTCACCCCTCCACTTT.

CDR3 loop: CASSAAGQGLVSNQPQHF. CDR3 DNA: TGTGCCAGTAGTGCCGCGGGACAGGGTCTTGTTAGCAATCAGCCCCAGCATTTT. The gene calls are TRBV19 and TRBJ1-5; TRBD1 matches 9 bases. The CDR3 runs 18 residues. V was clipped by 5 bases and J by 0 bases; unmatched bases: 11. Per the germline V gene, CDR1 is LNHDA and CDR2 is SQIVND (reference sequence).

This rearrangement joins TRBV28 to TRBJ1-2; the D is unclear. The CDR3 runs 12 residues. The germline V and J ends were trimmed by 1 base and 8 bases, with 8 bases remaining between them. The germline V gene encodes CDR1 MDHEN and CDR2 SYDVKM. The DNA of the CDR3 is TGTGCCAGCAGTTTATCCGTTTTCGGCTACACCTTC. Translated: CASSLSVFGYTF.

CDR3 loop: CATSRDRKGYGNQPQHF. The CDR3 nucleotides are TGTGCCACCAGCAGAGATCGGAAGGGGTATGGCAATCAGCCCCAGCATTTT. This rearrangement joins TRBV15 to TRBJ1-5; weak D call: TRBD1 (5 bases). CDR1 LNHNV and CDR2 YYDKDF come from the germline V gene (reference sequence). The CDR3 extends over 17 amino acids. Trimming stripped 0 bases from V and 2 bases from J, with 14 bases between.

The V call is TRBV10-3, the J call TRBJ1-5; D is possibly TRBD1 (5 bases). This CDR3 has 13 residues. Trimming removed 4 bases at V and 3 bases at J, with 7 bases between. Looked up from germline, CDR1 is ENHRY and CDR2 is SYGVKD. The CDR3: CAISAQVNQPQHF. As DNA, the CDR3 is TGTGCCATCAGTGCACAGGTCAATCAGCCCCAGCATTTT.

V and J are TRBV5-1 and TRBJ2-2; the match to TRBD1 covers 9 bases. CDR1 is SGHRS, CDR2 YFSETQ, per germline. The CDR3 spans 15 residues. The V and J ends lost 4 bases and 6 bases, in that order; junction bases with no gene match: 7. In nucleotides, the CDR3 is TGCGCCAGCAGCGTGGGAGACAGGGGGGCCGGGGAGCTGTTTTTT. Protein sequence: CASSVGDRGAGELFF.